One sample yielded the 31 T cell receptor beta chains listed below, sequenced in a study of blood T cell repertoires in COVID-19. The repertoire was sequenced with immunoSEQ multiplex PCR; TCRdb's copy has only in-frame clones and lacks some. The sample consists of 300,000 to 350,000 clones, about 90% of them appearing once. The sequenced material came from peripheral blood. Receptors were obtained from a woman in her thirties with COVID-19, enrolled during active disease.

The J gene is TRBJ2-7, the V gene TRBV11-1; TRBD2 matches at 8 bases. There are 15 residues in the CDR3. The germline gives CDR1 SGHAT, CDR2 FQDESV (reference sequence). Losses at the gene ends were 3 bases for V and 7 bases for J; bases not matched to a gene: 11. CDR3 nucleotides: TGTGCCAGCAGCTTTAGGAAAGCGGGAGAAAGGGAGCAGTACTTC. Translation gives CASSFRKAGEREQYF.

The chain employs TRBV28 and TRBJ2-3; D might be TRBD2 (6 bases). The CDR3 has 16 amino acids. Trimming pared 8 bases from V and 0 bases from J, leaving 18 bases between. CDR1 is MDHEN, CDR2 SYDVKM, per germline. The CDR3 coding sequence is TGTGCCAGCCCGCCGGGAGCGGCTAGTAGCACAGATACGCAGTATTTT. Its protein product is CASPPGAASSTDTQYF.

This clone was observed once. The chain recombines TRBV28 with TRBJ2-1, with unresolved D. The ends were cut back, 1 base at V and 1 base at J, with 8 bases in the middle. Germline V lookup: CDR1 MDHEN, CDR2 SYDVKM. The CDR3 is made up of 15 amino acids. CDR3 nucleotides: TGTGCCAGCAGTTTATATCGGAGTTCCTACAATGAGCAGTTCTTC. Translating it yields CASSLYRSSYNEQFF. Drawing the rest from reference TRBV28 and TRBJ2-1, the complete variable domain is DVKVTQSSRYLVKRTGEKVFLECVQDMDHENMFWYRQDPGLGLRLIYFSYDVKMKEKGDIPEGYSVSREKKERFSLILESASTNQTSMYLCASSLYRSSYNEQFFGPGTRLTVL.

This clone was counted once. The rearrangement joins TRBV9 to TRBJ2-7; possibly TRBD2 for D (5 bases). V shed 0 bases and J shed 4 bases, with 11 bases lying between them. Germline CDR1 and CDR2: SGDLS and YYNGEE. CDR3 size: 14 residues. This CDR3 reads CASSVGLAEYEQYF. CDR3 nucleotide sequence: TGTGCCAGCAGCGTAGGTCTAGCTGAGTACGAGCAGTACTTC.

The chain recombines TRBV11-3 with TRBJ1-1; 9 nucleotides align to TRBD1. V shed 0 bases, J shed 0 bases, and the junction held 5 bases outside the gene matches. Germline CDR1 reads SGHNT; CDR2 reads YENEEA. CDR3 length: 17 residues. DNA for the CDR3: TGTGCCAGCAGCTTAGATCAACAGGGGGCGTTGAACACTGAAGCTTTCTTT. Protein product: CASSLDQQGALNTEAFF.

The J gene is TRBJ2-2, the V gene TRBV5-4; D perhaps matches TRBD1 (6 bases). The CDR3 sequence is 15 residues long. Germline V gene lookup returns CDR1 SGHNT and CDR2 YYREEE (reference sequence). V lost 4 bases and J lost 2, with 12 bases in between. Written as DNA, the CDR3 is TGTGCCAGCAGCCTAGGGGGAGTTAACACCGGGGAGCTGTTTTTT. Its protein is CASSLGGVNTGELFF.

This CDR3 is CASSPLATNEKLFF. DNA of the CDR3: TGTGCCAGTTCCCCCTTAGCAACTAATGAAAAACTGTTTTTT. The V call is TRBV27, the J call TRBJ1-4; D call uncertain. V lost 9 bases and J 0 bases, leaving 11 bases between the germline ends. This CDR3 is 14 amino acids long. The germline CDR1 and CDR2 sequences are MNHEY and SMNVEV (reference sequence).

The chain recombines TRBV12-3 or TRBV12-4 with TRBJ2-7; possible D gene TRBD2, 5 bases. The CDR3 runs 12 residues. With 5 bases removed from V and 5 bases from J, the gap between germline ends came to 10 bases. The CDR3 DNA follows: TGTGCCAGCAGTGCGGACGGGAACGAGCAGTACTTC. The encoded protein is CASSADGNEQYF.

This chain links TRBV4-1 with TRBJ2-7, with D uncertain. The V and J ends lost 1 base and 3 bases respectively, with 10 bases between them. CDR3 length equals 14 residues. Germline values: CDR1 MGHRA, CDR2 YSYEKL. CDR3 in amino acids: CASSQGFVSYEQYF. The CDR3 region has the DNA TGCGCCAGCAGCCAAGGATTTGTGAGCTACGAGCAGTACTTC.

The V call is TRBV5-4, the J call TRBJ2-2; tentatively, D is TRBD1 (6 bases). Looked up from germline, CDR1 is SGHNT and CDR2 is YYREEE (reference sequence). Trimming pared 2 bases from V and 8 bases from J, leaving 16 bases between. This CDR3 spans 15 amino acids. The CDR3 is CASSLALTGTGELFF. The CDR3 DNA follows: TGTGCCAGCAGCTTAGCCCTAACAGGGACGGGGGAGCTGTTTTTT.

This chain links TRBV27 with TRBJ2-2, with no clear D. Germline V gene sequence: CDR1 MNHEY, CDR2 SMNVEV (reference sequence). This CDR3 contains 13 residues. Between the trimmed V and J ends, which lost 4 bases and 3 bases, there was a span of 6 bases. The DNA of the CDR3 is TGTGCCAGCAGTTGGAGAGACACCGGGGAGCTGTTTTTT. It is translated as CASSWRDTGELFF.

V gene TRBV2 combines with J gene TRBJ1-5; 8 positions match TRBD1. V lost 4 bases, J lost 5 bases, and 4 bases stayed unmatched. The CDR3 is made up of 14 amino acids. CDR1 and CDR2 from the germline V gene are SNHLY and FYNNEI. CDR3 sequence: CASSVDRVDQPQHF. The DNA for the CDR3 is TGTGCCAGCAGTGTGGACAGGGTGGATCAGCCCCAGCATTTT.

The gene calls are TRBV19 and TRBJ1-5, with 7 bases fitting TRBD1. In germline, CDR1 is LNHDA, CDR2 SQIVND (reference sequence). After removal of 4 bases from V and 4 bases from J, the junction contained 1 base not matched to a gene. The CDR3 has 13 amino acids. CDR3 DNA sequence: TGTGCCAGTAGTAAGGGACAGAATCAGCCCCAGCATTTT. Protein sequence: CASSKGQNQPQHF. The entire variable domain, with the rest obtained from reference TRBV19 and TRBJ1-5, is as follows: DGGITQSPKYLFRKEGQNVTLSCEQNLNHDAMYWYRQDPGQGLRLIYYSQIVNDFQKGDIAEGYSVSREKKESFPLTVTSAQKNPTAFYLCASSKGQNQPQHFGDGTRLSIL.

Worth noting for this clone: The same CDR3 is also encoded by other DNA sequences in this sample. The genes are TRBV9 and TRBJ1-3; D ambiguous. The CDR3 has 15 residues. From germline, CDR1 is SGDLS and CDR2 YYNGEE. V gave up 0 bases and J gave up 0 bases, with 7 bases separating them. As DNA, the CDR3 is TGTGCCAGCAGCGTAGGAGGGAGCTCTGGAAACACCATATATTTT. It translates to CASSVGGSSGNTIYF.

The V call is TRBV6-4, the J call TRBJ2-1; the match to TRBD2 covers 13 bases. From germline, CDR1 is MRHNA and CDR2 SNTAGT. With 3 bases clipped from V and 9 bases from J, the junction kept 11 bases outside the gene matches. This CDR3 spans 17 amino acids. DNA for the CDR3: TGTGCCAGCAGTGATTGTGGACTAGCGGGAGTTACTCCTGAGCAGTTCTTC. It specifies CASSDCGLAGVTPEQFF.

The chain links TRBV5-8 to TRBJ2-7; 8 bases are a match to TRBD1. Unmatched junction bases numbered 7, after V lost 4 bases and J lost 7 bases. Germline V gene sequence: CDR1 SGHTS, CDR2 YDEGEE. This CDR3 spans 13 amino acids. The chain's CDR3 is CASSMDRAREQYF. CDR3 sequence (DNA): TGTGCCAGCAGCATGGACAGGGCGAGGGAGCAGTACTTC.

The chain combines TRBV9 with TRBJ2-1; 11 bases align to TRBD2. CDR1 SGDLS and CDR2 YYNGEE come from the germline V gene. V trimming: 0 bases; J trimming: 2 bases; junction bases outside the gene matches: 4. The length of the CDR3 is 17 residues. The CDR3 sequence is CASSVGLGLAAYNEQFF. The CDR3 region has the DNA TGTGCCAGCAGCGTAGGTTTGGGACTAGCGGCCTACAATGAGCAGTTCTTC.

This chain links TRBV7-3 with TRBJ2-1; 10 nucleotides line up with TRBD2. The J segment lost 3 bases and the V segment lost 5 bases, leaving 7 bases of the junction unmatched. There are 16 residues in the CDR3. Germline-derived CDR1 and CDR2 are SGHTA and FQGTGA. CDR3 amino acids: CASSPLAGDYYNEQFF. The CDR3 coding sequence is TGTGCCAGCAGCCCTCTAGCGGGAGACTACTACAATGAGCAGTTCTTC.

The rearrangement links TRBV24-1 to TRBJ2-4, with 10 bases aligning to TRBD1. The germline V gene has CDR1 KGHDR and CDR2 SFDVKD. The CDR3 sequence is 16 residues long. V lost 1 base and J lost 7; bases outside the gene matches: 6. The CDR3: CATSDFGTGVRNIQYF. CDR3 sequence (DNA): TGTGCCACCAGTGATTTTGGGACAGGGGTAAGGAACATTCAGTACTTC.

The chain links TRBV11-2 to TRBJ2-1; TRBD2 matches at 9 bases. The CDR3 spans 13 residues. Germline V lookup: CDR1 SGHAT, CDR2 FQNNGV. With 11 bases clipped from V and 6 bases from J, the junction kept 8 bases outside the gene matches. CDR3 nucleotide sequence: TGTGCCGCGGGGCTAGCGGGAAGCAATGAGCAGTTCTTC. Protein sequence: CAAGLAGSNEQFF.

The chain links TRBV27 to TRBJ2-5, with D perhaps TRBD1 (6 bases). Germline-derived CDR1 and CDR2 are MNHEY and SMNVEV (reference sequence). V was cut by 5 bases and J by 5 bases, with 9 bases left in between. The CDR3 is 12 amino acids. This CDR3 reads CASSVTGETQYF. The CDR3 DNA follows: TGTGCCAGCAGTGTAACAGGGGAGACCCAGTACTTC.

The rearrangement uses TRBV19 and TRBJ2-7; TRBD1 is a possible D gene (5 bases). The CDR3 loop spans 14 amino acids. Trimming pared 5 bases from V and 0 bases from J, leaving 11 bases between. Germline-derived CDR1 and CDR2 are LNHDA and SQIVND (reference sequence). CDR3 DNA sequence: TGTGCCAGTAGTCAAGACAGTCGCTCCTACGAGCAGTACTTC. This gives the protein CASSQDSRSYEQYF.

The CDR3 bases are TGTGCCAGCAGTCGAGCGGGAGGGCCTCAAGAGACCCAGTACTTC. This sequence encodes CASSRAGGPQETQYF. The V and J genes are TRBV3-1 (or the pseudogene TRBV3-2) and TRBJ2-5; TRBD2 matches 10 bases. CDR3 size: 15 residues. Germline CDR1 reads LGHDT; CDR2 reads YNNKEL (reference sequence). J gave up 2 bases and V 6 bases, and 6 bases lay outside the gene matches.

The chain combines TRBV24-1 with TRBJ2-1; 7 nucleotides agree with TRBD1. Germline V gives CDR1 KGHDR, CDR2 SFDVKD. The junction had 10 bases not matched to a gene; V was cut back by 4 bases and J by 5 bases. The CDR3 extends over 16 amino acids. The CDR3 DNA sequence: TGTGCCACCAGTGAACCCGGGACAGCGATTAACAATGAGCAGTTCTTC. It codes for CATSEPGTAINNEQFF.

The chain is built from TRBV6-5 and TRBJ2-7, with TRBD1 identical over 10 bases. J lost 5 bases, V lost 11 bases, and 9 bases had no gene match. The CDR3 sequence is 13 residues long. In germline, CDR1 is MNHEY, CDR2 SVGAGI. DNA of the CDR3: TGTGCCGCCTGGCGGACAGGGGGGGACGAGCAGTACTTC. This gives the protein CAAWRTGGDEQYF.

The chain has TRBV11-3 and TRBJ2-6; D is ambiguous. CDR1 and CDR2 from the germline V gene are SGHNT and YENEEA. The CDR3 consists of 15 residues. V was clipped by 1 base and J by 0 bases, with 4 bases between them. CDR3 nucleotide sequence: TGTGCCAGCAGCTTAGGGGCCTCTGGGGCCAACGTCCTGACTTTC. Residues: CASSLGASGANVLTF.

This rearrangement joins TRBV5-1 to TRBJ1-4; D possibly corresponds to TRBD1 (6 bases). The CDR3 covers 15 residues. Trimming took off 4 bases at V and 8 bases at J, with 18 bases between the two ends. CDR1 and CDR2 from the germline V gene are SGHRS and YFSETQ. In DNA form, the CDR3 reads TGCGCCAGCAGCCCGGAAACAGGGAGTTGGGAAAAACTGTTTTTT. Translation: CASSPETGSWEKLFF. Variable domain in full (rest from reference TRBV5-1 and TRBJ1-4): KAGVTQTPRYLIKTRGQQVTLSCSPISGHRSVSWYQQTPGQGLQFLFEYFSETQRNKGNFPGRFSGRQFSNSRSEMNVSTLELGDSALYLCASSPETGSWEKLFFGSGTQLSVL.

This chain connects TRBV7-2 to TRBJ2-5; D remains ambiguous. The V gene lost 2 bases and the J gene lost 0 bases, with 7 bases spanning the gap. CDR1 and CDR2 (germline): SGHTA, FQGNSA. CDR3 length equals 14 residues. This CDR3 reads CASSLYAYQETQYF. For the CDR3, the DNA is TGTGCCAGCAGCTTATACGCGTACCAAGAGACCCAGTACTTC. The full variable domain, in which reference TRBV7-2 and TRBJ2-5 provide the parts outside the CDR3, is GAGVSQSPSNKVTEKGKDVELRCDPISGHTALYWYRQSLGQGLEFLIYFQGNSAPDKSGLPSDRFSAERTGGSVSTLTIQRTQQEDSAVYLCASSLYAYQETQYFGPGTRLLVL.

The sample holds a few counts of this clone. This chain connects TRBV7-9 to TRBJ1-1; possible D gene TRBD1, 6 bases. V was shortened by 5 bases and J by 1 base, with 11 bases between the two germline ends. The CDR3 length is 14 residues. The germline CDR1 and CDR2 sequences are SEHNR and FQNEAQ (reference sequence). The CDR3 reads CASSLDRPNTEAFF. The CDR3, as DNA: TGTGCCAGCAGCCTCGACAGGCCGAACACTGAAGCTTTCTTT.

The chain has TRBV10-3 and TRBJ1-2; perhaps TRBD1 as D (6 bases). Germline V CDR1 and CDR2: ENHRY, SYGVKD. V lost 4 bases and J 0 bases, leaving 18 bases between the germline ends. The CDR3 has 17 amino acids. The CDR3 DNA sequence: TGTGCCATCAGTGTTAAGGACAGCGGAACAGCTAACTATGGCTACACCTTC. This encodes CAISVKDSGTANYGYTF.

Regarding this clone: Other DNA sequences in the same sample also yield this CDR3. This chain links TRBV19 with TRBJ2-3; unclear D gene. This CDR3 contains 14 residues. Germline V lookup: CDR1 LNHDA, CDR2 SQIVND (reference sequence). The V and J ends lost 1 base and 1 base respectively, with 6 bases between them. CDR3 sequence reads: CASSIGGGTDTQYF. CDR3 coding DNA: TGTGCCAGTAGTATAGGTGGAGGCACAGATACGCAGTATTTT.